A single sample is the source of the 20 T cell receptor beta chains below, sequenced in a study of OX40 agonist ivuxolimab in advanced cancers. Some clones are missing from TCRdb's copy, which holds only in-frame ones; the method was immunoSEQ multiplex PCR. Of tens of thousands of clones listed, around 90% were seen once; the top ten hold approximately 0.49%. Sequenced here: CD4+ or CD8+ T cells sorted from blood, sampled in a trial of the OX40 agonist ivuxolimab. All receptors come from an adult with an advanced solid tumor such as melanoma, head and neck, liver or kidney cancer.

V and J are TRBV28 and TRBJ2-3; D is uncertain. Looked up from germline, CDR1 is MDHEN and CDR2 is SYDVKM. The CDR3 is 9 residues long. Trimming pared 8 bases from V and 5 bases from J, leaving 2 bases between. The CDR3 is CASGDTQYF. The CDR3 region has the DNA TGTGCCAGCGGAGATACGCAGTATTTT.

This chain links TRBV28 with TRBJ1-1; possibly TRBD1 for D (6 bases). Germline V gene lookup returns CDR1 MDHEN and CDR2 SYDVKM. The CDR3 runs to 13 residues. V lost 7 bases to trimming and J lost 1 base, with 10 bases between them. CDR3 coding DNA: TGTGCCAGCATGAGACAGGCGAACACTGAAGCTTTCTTT. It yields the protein CASMRQANTEAFF.

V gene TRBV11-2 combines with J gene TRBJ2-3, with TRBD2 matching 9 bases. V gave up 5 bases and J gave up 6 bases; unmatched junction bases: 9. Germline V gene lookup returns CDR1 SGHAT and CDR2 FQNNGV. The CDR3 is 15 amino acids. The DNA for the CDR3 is TGTGCCAGCAGCGTACCTGCGGGAGGGCCGGATACGCAGTATTTT. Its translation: CASSVPAGGPDTQYF.

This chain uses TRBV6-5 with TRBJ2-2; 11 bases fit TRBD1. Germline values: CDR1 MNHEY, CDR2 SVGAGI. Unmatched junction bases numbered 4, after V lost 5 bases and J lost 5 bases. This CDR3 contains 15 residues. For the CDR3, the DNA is TGTGCCAGCAGTAGGACAGGGGGCGGAACCGGGGAGCTGTTTTTT. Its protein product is CASSRTGGGTGELFF.

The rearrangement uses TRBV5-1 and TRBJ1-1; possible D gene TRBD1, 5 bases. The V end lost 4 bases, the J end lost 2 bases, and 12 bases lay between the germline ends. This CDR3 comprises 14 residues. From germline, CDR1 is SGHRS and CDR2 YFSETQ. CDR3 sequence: CASSTRVGNTEAFF. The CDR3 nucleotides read TGCGCCAGCAGCACCAGGGTGGGAAACACTGAAGCTTTCTTT.

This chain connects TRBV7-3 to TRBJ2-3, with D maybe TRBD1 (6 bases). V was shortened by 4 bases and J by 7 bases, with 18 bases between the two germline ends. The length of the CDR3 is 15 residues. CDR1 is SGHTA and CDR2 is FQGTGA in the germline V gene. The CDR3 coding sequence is TGTGCCAGCAGCTCCCAATGGGGGCCCGGGAATACGCAGTATTTT. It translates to CASSSQWGPGNTQYF.

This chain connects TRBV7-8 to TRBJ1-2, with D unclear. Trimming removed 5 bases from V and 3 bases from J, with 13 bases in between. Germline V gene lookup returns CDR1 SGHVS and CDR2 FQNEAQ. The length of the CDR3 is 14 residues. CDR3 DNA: TGTGCCAGCAGCCCTGCGAGGGTACACTATGGCTACACCTTC. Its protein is CASSPARVHYGYTF. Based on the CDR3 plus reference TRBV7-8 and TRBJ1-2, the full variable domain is GAGVSQSPRYKVAKRGQDVALRCDPISGHVSLFWYQQALGQGPEFLTYFQNEAQLDKSGLPSDRFFAERPEGSVSTLKIQRTQQEDSAVYLCASSPARVHYGYTFGSGTRLTVV.

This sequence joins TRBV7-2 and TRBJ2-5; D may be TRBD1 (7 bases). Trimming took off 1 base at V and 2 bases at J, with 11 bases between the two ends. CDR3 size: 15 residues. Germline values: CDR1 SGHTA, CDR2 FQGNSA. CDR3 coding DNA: TGTGCCAGCAGCTTAGACAGGGGACTTCAAGAGACCCAGTACTTC. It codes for CASSLDRGLQETQYF.

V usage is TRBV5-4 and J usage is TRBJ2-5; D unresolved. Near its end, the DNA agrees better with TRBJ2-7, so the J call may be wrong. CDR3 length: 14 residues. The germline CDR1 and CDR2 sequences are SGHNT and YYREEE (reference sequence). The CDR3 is CASSLGASPYEQYF. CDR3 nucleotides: TGTGCCAGCAGCTTGGGGGCCAGCCCCTACGAGCAGTACTTC.

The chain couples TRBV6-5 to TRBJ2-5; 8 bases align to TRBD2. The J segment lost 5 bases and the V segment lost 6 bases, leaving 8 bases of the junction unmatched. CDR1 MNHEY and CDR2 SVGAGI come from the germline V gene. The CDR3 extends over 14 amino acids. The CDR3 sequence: CASRPPGGPETQYF. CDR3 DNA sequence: TGTGCCAGCAGGCCCCCGGGGGGGCCGGAGACCCAGTACTTC.

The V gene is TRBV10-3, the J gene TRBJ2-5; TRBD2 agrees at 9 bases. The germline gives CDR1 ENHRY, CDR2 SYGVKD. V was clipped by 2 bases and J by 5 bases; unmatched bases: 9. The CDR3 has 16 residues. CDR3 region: CAISERKLAGSETQYF. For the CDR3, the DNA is TGTGCCATCAGTGAGAGAAAACTAGCGGGCTCGGAGACCCAGTACTTC.

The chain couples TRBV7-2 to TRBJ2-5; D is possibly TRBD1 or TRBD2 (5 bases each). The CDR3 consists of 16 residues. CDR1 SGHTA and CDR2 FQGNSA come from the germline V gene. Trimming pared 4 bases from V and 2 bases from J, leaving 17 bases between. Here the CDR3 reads CASSSTPGRRQETQYF. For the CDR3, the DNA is TGTGCCAGCAGCTCCACCCCAGGGCGGAGGCAAGAGACCCAGTACTTC.

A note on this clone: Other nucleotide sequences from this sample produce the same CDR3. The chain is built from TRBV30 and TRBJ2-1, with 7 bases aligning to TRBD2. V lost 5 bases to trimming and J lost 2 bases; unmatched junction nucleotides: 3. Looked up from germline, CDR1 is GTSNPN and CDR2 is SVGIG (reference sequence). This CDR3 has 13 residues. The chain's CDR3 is CAWGRGAYNEQFF. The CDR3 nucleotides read TGTGCCTGGGGTCGGGGGGCCTACAATGAGCAGTTCTTC.

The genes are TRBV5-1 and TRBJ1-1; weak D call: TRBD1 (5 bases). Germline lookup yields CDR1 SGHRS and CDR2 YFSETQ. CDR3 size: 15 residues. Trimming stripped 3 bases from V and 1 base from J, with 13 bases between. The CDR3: CASSWAGRTNTEAFF. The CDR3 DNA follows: TGCGCCAGCAGCTGGGCGGGACGGACGAACACTGAAGCTTTCTTT.

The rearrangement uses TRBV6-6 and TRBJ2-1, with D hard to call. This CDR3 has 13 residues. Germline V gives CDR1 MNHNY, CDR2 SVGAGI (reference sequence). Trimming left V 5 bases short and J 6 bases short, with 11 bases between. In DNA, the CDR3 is TGTGCCAGCAGTCCAGGCGACTCCAATGAGCAGTTCTTC. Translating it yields CASSPGDSNEQFF.

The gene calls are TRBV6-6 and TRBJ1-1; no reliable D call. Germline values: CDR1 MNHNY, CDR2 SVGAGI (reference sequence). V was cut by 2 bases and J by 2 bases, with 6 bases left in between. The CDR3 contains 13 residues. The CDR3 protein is CASSYGENTEAFF. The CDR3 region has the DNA TGTGCCAGCAGTTACGGAGAAAACACTGAAGCTTTCTTT.

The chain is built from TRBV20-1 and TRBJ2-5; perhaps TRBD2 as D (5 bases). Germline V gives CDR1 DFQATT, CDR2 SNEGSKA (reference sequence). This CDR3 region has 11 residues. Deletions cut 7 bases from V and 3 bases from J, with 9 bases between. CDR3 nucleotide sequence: TGCAGTGGGCTAGCTGAAGAGACCCAGTACTTC. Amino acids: CSGLAEETQYF.

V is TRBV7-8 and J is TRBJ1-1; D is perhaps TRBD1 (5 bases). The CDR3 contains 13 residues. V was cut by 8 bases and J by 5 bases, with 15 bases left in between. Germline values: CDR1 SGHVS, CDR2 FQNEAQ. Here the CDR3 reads CASSQGRTTEAFF. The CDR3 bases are TGTGCCAGCTCTCAGGGTAGGACAACTGAAGCTTTCTTT.

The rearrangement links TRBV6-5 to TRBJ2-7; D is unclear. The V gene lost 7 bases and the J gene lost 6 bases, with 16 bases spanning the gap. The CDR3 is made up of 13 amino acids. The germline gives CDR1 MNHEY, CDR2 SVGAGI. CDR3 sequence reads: CASTRQMGREQYF. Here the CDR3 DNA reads TGTGCCAGCACTCGGCAGATGGGTCGCGAGCAGTACTTC.

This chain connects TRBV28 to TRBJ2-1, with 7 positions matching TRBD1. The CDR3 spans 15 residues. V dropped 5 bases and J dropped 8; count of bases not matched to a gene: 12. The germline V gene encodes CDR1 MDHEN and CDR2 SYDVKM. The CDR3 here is CASSIGTVPSHEQFF. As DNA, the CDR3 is TGTGCCAGCAGTATCGGGACAGTGCCCTCCCATGAGCAGTTCTTC.